One sample yielded the 28 T cell receptor beta chains listed below, sequenced in a study of response to subunit inactivated influenza vaccine. One entry per CDR3 protein results from TCRdb running MiXCR on the RT-PCR reads. This table has hundreds of thousands of distinct CDR3 sequences, about 25% appearing once. Sequenced material: CD4+ T cells sorted from PBMCs, taken approximately 5 days after vaccination. The receptor source for this set is a man aged 50-60 years who received an inactivated influenza vaccine.

CDR3 region: CASSLGLAGEQNIQYF. CDR3 coding DNA: TGTGCCAGCAGCTTGGGACTAGCGGGAGAGCAAAACATTCAGTACTTC. V is TRBV11-1 and J is TRBJ2-4; 14 nucleotides match TRBD2. Germline V gene lookup returns CDR1 SGHAT and CDR2 FQDESV (reference sequence). Unmatched junction bases numbered 3, after V lost 3 bases and J lost 5 bases. The CDR3 is made up of 16 amino acids.

The chain carries TRBV7-9 and TRBJ2-5; maybe TRBD2 (5 bases). This CDR3 comprises 11 residues. Germline V gives CDR1 SEHNR, CDR2 FQNEAQ (reference sequence). V was trimmed by 10 bases and J by 5 bases, leaving 11 bases between them. CDR3 nucleotide sequence: TGTGCCACCTCCCCGGGGGAGACCCAGTACTTC. It codes for CATSPGETQYF. Based on the CDR3 plus reference TRBV7-9 and TRBJ2-5, the full variable domain is DTGVSQNPRHKITKRGQNVTFRCDPISEHNRLYWYRQTLGQGPEFLTYFQNEAQLEKSRLLSDRFSAERPKGSFSTLEIQRTEQGDSAMYLCATSPGETQYFGPGTRLLVL.

The genes are TRBV6-1 and TRBJ2-1, with D perhaps matching TRBD2 (6 bases). Trimming pared 6 bases from V and 1 base from J, leaving 13 bases between. This CDR3 contains 15 residues. Germline V gene lookup returns CDR1 MNHNS and CDR2 SASEGT. CDR3 nucleotide sequence: TGTGCCAGCAGACCCCTAGCGTATTCCTACAATGAGCAGTTCTTC. Its protein product is CASRPLAYSYNEQFF.

The chain has TRBV28 and TRBJ1-2; D remains unclear. The CDR3 is 13 residues long. The germline CDR1 and CDR2 sequences are MDHEN and SYDVKM. Deletions cut 7 bases from V and 6 bases from J, with 15 bases between. The CDR3 DNA reads TGTGCCAGCACCCCGGACGGCGCCGATGGCTACACCTTC. It yields the protein CASTPDGADGYTF.

The table lists this clonotype with a few counts. The rearrangement links TRBV20-1 to TRBJ2-2, with a tentative D call TRBD2 (5 bases). V shed 6 bases and J shed 2 bases, with 19 bases lying between them. The CDR3 extends over 16 amino acids. Germline loops: CDR1 DFQATT, CDR2 SNEGSKA (reference sequence). CDR3 protein: CSAKIPDYLNTGELFF. Here the CDR3 DNA reads TGCAGTGCGAAGATCCCCGACTACCTAAACACCGGGGAGCTGTTTTTT.

This clonotype was counted between two and nine times. V usage is TRBV6-5 and J usage is TRBJ2-1; D is unresolved. Between the trimmed V and J ends, which lost 6 bases and 1 base, there was a span of 13 bases. The CDR3 totals 15 residues. Germline V gives CDR1 MNHEY, CDR2 SVGAGI. CDR3 in amino acids: CASRYGEGSYNEQFF. CDR3 DNA sequence: TGTGCCAGCAGGTATGGGGAAGGGTCCTACAATGAGCAGTTCTTC.

This clonotype has more than one count but fewer than ten. V usage is TRBV20-1 and J usage is TRBJ2-1, with D perhaps matching TRBD2 (6 bases). The V end was cut by 1 base, the J end by 5 bases, with 15 bases between. The germline V gene has CDR1 DFQATT and CDR2 SNEGSKA (reference sequence). This CDR3 has 15 residues. CDR3 nucleotide sequence: TGCAGTGCTAGAGCAGGCAGCCTAGCGAACAATGAGCAGTTCTTC. This gives the protein CSARAGSLANNEQFF.

The genes are TRBV20-1 and TRBJ2-2; a possible D gene is TRBD1 (5 bases). Germline V gene lookup returns CDR1 DFQATT and CDR2 SNEGSKA (reference sequence). The CDR3 extends over 11 amino acids. V was cut by 5 bases and J by 6 bases, with 7 bases left in between. The CDR3 nucleotides are TGCAGTGCTTCCAGGGCCGGGGAGCTGTTTTTT. Amino acids: CSASRAGELFF.

This clonotype was counted between two and nine times. CDR3 loop: CASSFRRDRGAFF. In DNA, the CDR3 is TGTGCCAGCAGCTTTCGGCGGGACAGGGGAGCTTTCTTT. The chain is built from TRBV7-2 and TRBJ1-1, with 10 bases aligning to TRBD1. Germline CDR1 is SGHTA and CDR2 is FQGNSA. Germline trimming cut 3 bases from V and 10 bases from J; bases unmatched to any gene: 5. The CDR3 covers 13 residues.

The V and J genes are TRBV6-1 and TRBJ1-2; 7 positions match TRBD1. V gave up 4 bases and J gave up 2 bases; unmatched junction bases: 7. The CDR3 consists of 15 residues. The germline gives CDR1 MNHNS, CDR2 SASEGT. In nucleotides, the CDR3 is TGTGCCAGCAGTGGGGGGACAGTAGACAACTATGGCTACACCTTC. Its translation is CASSGGTVDNYGYTF.

This clonotype was detected only a few times. The rearrangement links TRBV7-2 to TRBJ2-7; unclear D gene. CDR1 is SGHTA and CDR2 is FQGNSA in the germline V gene. With 5 bases removed from V and 2 bases from J, the gap between germline ends came to 10 bases. The CDR3 spans 13 residues. This CDR3 reads CASSHPSAYEQYF. The CDR3, as DNA: TGTGCCAGCAGCCACCCCAGCGCCTACGAGCAGTACTTC.

This sequence joins TRBV21-1 and TRBJ2-7; whether TRBD1, the table's D call, matches the DNA was not checked. TRBV21-1 is designated a pseudogene. The length of the CDR3 is 17 residues. This CDR3 reads CASSQGGGTGKNYEQYF. Written as DNA, the CDR3 is TGTGCCAGCAGCCAAGGTGGCGGGACAGGGAAGAATTACGAGCAGTACTTC.

This clonotype has a handful of counts. V usage is TRBV5-5 and J usage is TRBJ1-1, with D hard to call. V was cut by 1 base and J by 0 bases, with 16 bases left in between. The germline CDR1 and CDR2 sequences are SGHKS and YYEKEE (reference sequence). The CDR3 runs 17 residues. Here the CDR3 reads CASSLNRAAFMNTEAFF. CDR3 DNA: TGTGCCAGCAGCTTGAATCGGGCCGCTTTTATGAACACTGAAGCTTTCTTT.

This clonotype has more than one count but fewer than ten. The chain combines TRBV5-6 with TRBJ1-2, with TRBD1 matching 7 bases. The germline gives CDR1 SGHDT, CDR2 YYEEEE. The V segment lost 4 bases and the J segment 4 bases; nucleotides outside the gene matches: 7. The length of the CDR3 is 14 residues. The CDR3 loop reads CASSHMTGFYGYTF. DNA for the CDR3: TGTGCCAGCAGCCATATGACAGGGTTCTATGGCTACACCTTC.

This chain connects TRBV2 to TRBJ1-1; D unresolved. This CDR3 region has 15 residues. Germline lookup yields CDR1 SNHLY and CDR2 FYNNEI. Trimming cost V 8 bases and J 4 bases, with 20 bases left between them. The DNA for the CDR3 is TGTGCCAGCGAGAGCGGCCCACGAACGAGCACTGAAGCTTTCTTT. Encoded protein: CASESGPRTSTEAFF.

The chain carries TRBV7-2 and TRBJ2-7, with D hard to call. V gave up 5 bases and J gave up 8 bases, with 16 bases separating them. The CDR3 runs 13 residues. Germline CDR1 SGHTA, CDR2 FQGNSA. The CDR3 sequence: CASSPDSRGKQYF. The DNA for the CDR3 is TGTGCCAGCAGCCCAGATTCGCGAGGAAAGCAGTACTTC.

The rearrangement uses TRBV28 and TRBJ1-5, with a tentative D call TRBD1 (5 bases). From germline, CDR1 is MDHEN and CDR2 SYDVKM. This CDR3 has 15 amino acids. V was shortened by 5 bases and J by 4 bases, with 15 bases between the two germline ends. The CDR3 sequence is CASSIGTLDNQPQHF. Written as DNA, the CDR3 is TGTGCCAGCAGTATCGGGACGCTCGATAATCAGCCCCAGCATTTT.

This sequence joins TRBV20-1 and TRBJ1-1; no definite D call. The CDR3 length is 13 residues. Germline CDR1 reads DFQATT; CDR2 reads SNEGSKA (reference sequence). V was shortened by 0 bases and J by 1 base, with 6 bases between the two germline ends. CDR3 in amino acids: CSARDRKNTEAFF. The CDR3 DNA is TGCAGTGCTAGAGATCGGAAGAACACTGAAGCTTTCTTT.

This clonotype has a handful of counts. This chain uses TRBV12-3 or TRBV12-4 with TRBJ2-2; D remains ambiguous. This CDR3 spans 15 amino acids. Trimming pared 3 bases from V and 0 bases from J, leaving 8 bases between. The CDR3 spells CASSFHRTNTGELFF. Written as DNA, the CDR3 is TGTGCCAGCAGTTTTCATCGAACGAACACCGGGGAGCTGTTTTTT.

This clonotype was seen at least ten times. This chain links TRBV28 with TRBJ1-1; tentatively, D is TRBD1 (5 bases). The CDR3 runs to 15 residues. Trimming removed 1 base from V and 4 bases from J, with 13 bases in between. The germline CDR1 and CDR2 sequences are MDHEN and SYDVKM. CDR3 amino acids: CASSLSGGTSTEAFF. The CDR3 DNA reads as TGTGCCAGCAGTTTATCTGGGGGTACGAGCACTGAAGCTTTCTTT.

The CDR3 sequence is CASSLIANTGELFF. CDR3 nucleotides: TGCGCCAGCAGCTTGATCGCGAACACCGGGGAGCTGTTTTTT. The gene calls are TRBV5-1 and TRBJ2-2; D call uncertain. CDR3 length equals 14 residues. Germline CDR1 SGHRS, CDR2 YFSETQ. Between the trimmed V and J ends, which lost 1 base and 0 bases, there was a span of 4 bases.

Turning to this clonotype: The junction differs from germline at one of its ends, possibly a read error. The chain uses TRBV12-3 or TRBV12-4 and TRBJ2-1; 8 nucleotides line up with TRBD2. The CDR3 is 18 amino acids. The CDR3 coding sequence is TGTGCCATCAGTTTGCCTTTCGGGGAGCGGGGGATTACCAATGAGCAGTTCTTC. It specifies CAISLPFGERGITNEQFF.

The chain links TRBV2 to TRBJ1-5, with 7 bases aligning to TRBD1. Germline CDR1 and CDR2: SNHLY and FYNNEI. V dropped 4 bases and J dropped 4; count of bases not matched to a gene: 10. CDR3 length: 16 residues. As DNA, the CDR3 is TGTGCCAGCAGTGTCTTGGGGACAGCTGGAAATCAGCCCCAGCATTTT. It yields the protein CASSVLGTAGNQPQHF.

V is TRBV7-2 and J is TRBJ2-1; a possible D gene is TRBD2 (6 bases). CDR3 length: 12 residues. Per the germline V gene, CDR1 is SGHTA and CDR2 is FQGNSA. CDR3: CATRGLNNEQFF. The DNA for the CDR3 is TGTGCAACGCGGGGTCTGAACAATGAGCAGTTCTTC.

This clonotype was detected only a few times. The rearrangement joins TRBV4-3 to TRBJ1-6, with D unresolved. CDR1 and CDR2 from the germline V gene are LGHNA and YSLEER. The CDR3 is made up of 15 amino acids. The ends were cut back, 5 bases at V and 6 bases at J, with 14 bases in the middle. The CDR3 sequence is CASSSFPDSNSPLHF. The DNA for the CDR3 is TGCGCCAGCAGCTCATTCCCCGACTCTAATTCACCCCTCCACTTT.

This chain joins TRBV7-8 and TRBJ2-5, with TRBD2 identical over 9 bases. J lost 4 bases, V lost 11 bases, and 17 bases had no gene match. Germline V gene data show CDR1 as SGHVS and CDR2 as FQNEAQ. The CDR3 has 16 residues. This CDR3 reads CASFWGSGSGGETQYF. CDR3 bases: TGTGCCTCTTTCTGGGGTAGCGGGAGCGGTGGAGAGACCCAGTACTTC.

The rearrangement joins TRBV24-1 to TRBJ2-1, with 9 bases lining up with TRBD2. The J segment lost 5 bases and the V segment lost 3 bases, leaving 7 bases of the junction unmatched. Germline CDR1 is KGHDR and CDR2 is SFDVKD. CDR3 length: 16 amino acids. CDR3 sequence reads: CATSDGLAGLNNEQFF. CDR3 DNA: TGTGCCACCAGTGATGGGCTAGCGGGACTTAACAATGAGCAGTTCTTC.

This clonotype turned up a few times. V gene TRBV2 combines with J gene TRBJ1-1; D uncertain. The CDR3 totals 13 residues. The V gene's germline CDR1 is SNHLY and CDR2 FYNNEI. The germline V and J ends were trimmed by 2 bases and 3 bases, with 7 bases remaining between them. CDR3 protein: CASSERGDTEAFF. CDR3 DNA sequence: TGTGCCAGCAGTGAAAGAGGAGACACTGAAGCTTTCTTT.